This T cell receptor (beta chain) appears in the sequencing data of a study of T-cell reconstitution after alpha-beta-depleted transplantation in children. Whole-study findings and limits: Some patients owed their high day-60 TCRbeta diversity to surviving recipient T cells and thymic progenitors. Several hundred expanded graft clones reportedly supplied alpha-beta T cells about two months after transplant. Diversity and T-cell counts at one year after transplant derived mostly from new T cells.

This clonotype came up many times. Its antigen is unknown. Construction of the TCRbeta library involved unique molecular identifiers. TCRdb passed the PCR reads through MiXCR, listing each CDR3 protein once. The sample carries around 580,000 distinct CDR3 sequences, 23% recorded once. Sequencing used PBMCs, mostly from graft donor cells, obtained 360 days after TCRalphabeta/CD19-depleted stem cell transplant. The receptor was isolated from a boy younger than two who had a stem cell transplant for acute myeloid leukemia, so the T cells may come from the graft donor.

As DNA, the CDR3 is TGTGCCAGCAGCTGGGCCCCGGACATTCACACAGATACGCAGTATTTT. Translating it yields CASSWAPDIHTDTQYF. The gene calls are TRBV7-9 and TRBJ2-3; maybe TRBD1 (5 bases). Germline V CDR1 and CDR2: SEHNR, FQNEAQ (reference sequence). The CDR3 spans 16 residues. V shed 4 bases and J shed 2 bases, with 16 bases lying between them.